Presented here are 8 T cell receptor beta chains from one specimen sequenced in a study of blood T cell repertoires in COVID-19. Assay: immunoSEQ multiplex PCR; the TCRdb copy retains only in-frame clones and omits some. The sample holds 150,000 or so clones, around 88% seen once. Sequencing used PBMCs or T cells enriched from blood (not recorded which). These receptors were collected from a woman between 50 and 59 years old in a cohort exposed to, infected with or recovered from COVID-19 (not recorded which).

This clone appeared a few times. The J gene is TRBJ2-7, the V gene TRBV6-1, with D unclear. Germline values: CDR1 MNHNS, CDR2 SASEGT. Trimming left V 7 bases short and J 0 bases short, with 7 bases between. There are 12 residues in the CDR3. The DNA of the CDR3 is TGTGCCAGCAAAACAGACTCCTACGAGCAGTACTTC. Protein: CASKTDSYEQYF.

The V gene is TRBV29-1, the J gene TRBJ1-4; 9 nucleotides agree with TRBD1. The V gene's germline CDR1 is SQVTM and CDR2 ANQGSEA. J lost 6 bases, V lost 6 bases, and 2 bases had no gene match. This CDR3 comprises 12 residues. The CDR3 protein is CSVQGADEKLFF. Here the CDR3 DNA reads TGCAGCGTACAGGGGGCGGATGAAAAACTGTTTTTT.

CDR3 in amino acids: CASSQVTDSYNSPLHF. In nucleotides, the CDR3 is TGTGCCAGCAGCCAAGTCACAGACTCCTATAATTCACCCCTCCACTTT. The genes are TRBV3-1 (or the pseudogene TRBV3-2) and TRBJ1-6; D ambiguous. The CDR3 runs to 16 residues. Per the germline V gene, CDR1 is LGHDT and CDR2 is YNNKEL (reference sequence). The V end lost 1 base, the J end lost 0 bases, and 7 bases lay between the germline ends.

Of note for this clone: A junction end diverges from the germline sequence, so it may reflect a read error. The V and J genes are TRBV7-9 and TRBJ1-2; D ambiguous. CDR1 and CDR2 from the germline V gene are SEHNR and FQNEAQ (reference sequence). The CDR3 has 12 amino acids. The CDR3 DNA reads TGTGCCAGCAGCTTAGCGTACACCATATACATCTTC. Its protein product is CASSLAYTIYIF.

The sample holds a few counts of this clone. This chain links TRBV5-4 with TRBJ2-7, with a tentative D call TRBD1 (6 bases). Trimming removed 0 bases from V and 1 base from J, with 14 bases in between. Looked up from germline, CDR1 is SGHNT and CDR2 is YYREEE (reference sequence). The CDR3 runs to 16 residues. The CDR3 bases are TGTGCCAGCAGCTTGGGACAGGTGGAACATTCCTACGAGCAGTACTTC. This encodes CASSLGQVEHSYEQYF.

V usage is TRBV4-2 and J usage is TRBJ2-7, with D maybe TRBD1 (7 bases). Germline V gives CDR1 LGHNA, CDR2 YNFKEQ. The CDR3 has 17 amino acids. Trimming removed 0 bases from V and 8 bases from J, with 23 bases in between. CDR3 in amino acids: CASSQERGLDREVQQYF. CDR3 coding DNA: TGTGCCAGCAGCCAAGAACGAGGACTTGACAGGGAGGTGCAGCAGTACTTC.

The rearrangement links TRBV18 to TRBJ1-5; possible D gene TRBD1, 5 bases. CDR1 and CDR2 (germline): KGHSH, LQKENI. V lost 2 bases to trimming and J lost 5 bases, with 13 bases between them. The CDR3 consists of 15 residues. CDR3 DNA: TGTGCCAGCTCACCATACAGGACCGATGATCAGCCCCAGCATTTT. Amino acid sequence: CASSPYRTDDQPQHF.

The rearrangement joins TRBV7-2 to TRBJ2-1; 7 bases agree with TRBD2. Trimming at V came to 4 bases and at J to 4 bases, leaving 10 bases not matched to a gene. The CDR3 is made up of 16 amino acids. Germline loops: CDR1 SGHTA, CDR2 FQGNSA. The CDR3 nucleotides are TGTGCCAGCAGCTCCCCTCGGGACTACTTTTACAATGAGCAGTTCTTC. Translating it yields CASSSPRDYFYNEQFF.